The text below deals with one TCR beta chain. Its antigen is currently unknown. The data are from a study of identical twins. Study-wide results and caveats: Rather than following the same donors, the conclusions depended on cross-sectional statistical analysis.

Each cDNA held unique molecular identifiers, and template switching gave it a universal primer site. TCRdb analysed the 5' RACE reads with MiXCR anew, one entry per CDR3 protein. Here the sample spans about 690,000 distinct CDR3 sequences, around 6% being singletons. The germline V and J ends were trimmed by 3 bases and 6 bases, with 8 bases remaining between them. Germline V CDR1 and CDR2: KGHDR, SFDVKD. The CDR3 spans 13 residues. The origin of this receptor is a man between 18 and 29 years old in good health. V usage is TRBV24-1 and J usage is TRBJ2-1; D is unresolved. Sequencing used naive T cells sorted from blood. This CDR3 is CATSDPGTNEQFF. DNA of the CDR3: TGTGCCACCAGTGATCCCGGCACCAATGAGCAGTTCTTC.